Listed here is a single T cell receptor beta chain. V shed 4 bases and J 5 bases; nucleotides not matched to a gene: 6. CDR3 length: 14 residues. The germline gives CDR1 WSHSY, CDR2 SAAADI. This sample is drawn from a study of T-cell reconstitution after alpha-beta-depleted transplantation in children. Unique molecular identifiers featured in how the TCRbeta library was prepared. MiXCR was run by TCRdb on the PCR reads, yielding one entry per CDR3 protein. The sample includes some 640,000 distinct CDR3 sequences, around 17% of them seen just once. The sequences come from PBMCs from the stem cell graft donor, collected from the stem cell graft. The chain recombines TRBV10-2 with TRBJ2-5; 8 bases align to TRBD2. The receptor was derived from a human donor who donated a stem cell graft to a child with acute myeloid leukemia. CDR3 bases: TGCGCCAGCAGTGTCGGGGGGGCACAGGAGACCCAGTACTTC. Translation gives CASSVGGAQETQYF.